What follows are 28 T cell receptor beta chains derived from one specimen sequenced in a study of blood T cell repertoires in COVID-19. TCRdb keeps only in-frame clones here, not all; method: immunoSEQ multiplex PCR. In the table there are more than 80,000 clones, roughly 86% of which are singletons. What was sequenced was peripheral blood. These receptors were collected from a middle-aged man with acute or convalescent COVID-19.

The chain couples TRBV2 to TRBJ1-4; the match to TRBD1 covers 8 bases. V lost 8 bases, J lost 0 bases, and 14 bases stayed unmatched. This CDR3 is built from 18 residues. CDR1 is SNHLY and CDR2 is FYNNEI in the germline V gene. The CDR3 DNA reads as TGTGCCAGCGACGGGGACAGGACGGCCTCCGCAACTAATGAAAAACTGTTTTTT. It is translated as CASDGDRTASATNEKLFF.

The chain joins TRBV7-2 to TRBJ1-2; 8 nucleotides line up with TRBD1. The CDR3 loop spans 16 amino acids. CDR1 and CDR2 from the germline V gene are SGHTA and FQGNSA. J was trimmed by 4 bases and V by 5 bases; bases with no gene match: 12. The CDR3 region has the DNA TGTGCCAGCAGCCTTATTTTTACAGGGGGTCCCTATGGCTACACCTTC. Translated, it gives CASSLIFTGGPYGYTF.

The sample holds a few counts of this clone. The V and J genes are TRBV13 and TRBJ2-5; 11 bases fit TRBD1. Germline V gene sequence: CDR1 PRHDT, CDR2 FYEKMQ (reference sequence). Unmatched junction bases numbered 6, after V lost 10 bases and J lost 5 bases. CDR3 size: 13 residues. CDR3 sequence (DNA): TGTGCCACCCATCGGACAGGGGGCGAGACCCAGTACTTC. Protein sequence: CATHRTGGETQYF.

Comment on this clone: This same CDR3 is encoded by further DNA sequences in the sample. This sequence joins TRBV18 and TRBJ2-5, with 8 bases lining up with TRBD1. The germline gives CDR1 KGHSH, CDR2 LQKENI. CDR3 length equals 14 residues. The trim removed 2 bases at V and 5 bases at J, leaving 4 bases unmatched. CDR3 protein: CASSPRQGAETQYF. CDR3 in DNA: TGTGCCAGCTCACCAAGGCAGGGGGCTGAGACCCAGTACTTC. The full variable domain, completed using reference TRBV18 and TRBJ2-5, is NAGVMQNPRHLVRRRGQEARLRCSPMKGHSHVYWYRQLPEEGLKFMVYLQKENIIDESGMPKERFSAEFPKEGPSILRIQQVVRGDSAAYFCASSPRQGAETQYFGPGTRLLVL.

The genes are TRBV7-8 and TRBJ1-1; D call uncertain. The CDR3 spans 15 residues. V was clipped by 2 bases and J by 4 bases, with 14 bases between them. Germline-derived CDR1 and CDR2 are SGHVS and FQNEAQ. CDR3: CASSLREVRATEAFF. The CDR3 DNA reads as TGTGCCAGCAGCTTACGGGAGGTTCGGGCCACTGAAGCTTTCTTT.

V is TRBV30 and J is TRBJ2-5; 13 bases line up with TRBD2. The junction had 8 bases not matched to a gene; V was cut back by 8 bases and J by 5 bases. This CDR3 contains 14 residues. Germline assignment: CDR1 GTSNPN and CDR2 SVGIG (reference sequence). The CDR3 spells CAHRLAGGYETQYF. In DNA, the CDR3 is TGTGCCCACCGACTAGCGGGGGGATACGAGACCCAGTACTTC. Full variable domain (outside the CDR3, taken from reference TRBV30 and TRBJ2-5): SQTIHQWPATLVQPVGSPLSLECTVEGTSNPNLYWYRQAAGRGLQLLFYSVGIGQISSEVPQNLSASRPQDRQFILSSKKLLLSDSGFYLCAHRLAGGYETQYFGPGTRLLVL.

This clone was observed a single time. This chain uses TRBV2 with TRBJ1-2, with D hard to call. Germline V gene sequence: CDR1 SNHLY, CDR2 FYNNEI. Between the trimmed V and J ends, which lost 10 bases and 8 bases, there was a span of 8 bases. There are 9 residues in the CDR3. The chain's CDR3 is CAKTPGYTF. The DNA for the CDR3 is TGTGCCAAGACACCCGGCTACACCTTC.

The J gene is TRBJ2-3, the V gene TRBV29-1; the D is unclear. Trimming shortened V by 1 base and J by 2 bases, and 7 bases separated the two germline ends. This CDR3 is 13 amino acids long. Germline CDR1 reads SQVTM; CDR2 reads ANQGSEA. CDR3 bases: TGCAGCGTTGAAGTGGGCCACACAGATACGCAGTATTTT. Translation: CSVEVGHTDTQYF.

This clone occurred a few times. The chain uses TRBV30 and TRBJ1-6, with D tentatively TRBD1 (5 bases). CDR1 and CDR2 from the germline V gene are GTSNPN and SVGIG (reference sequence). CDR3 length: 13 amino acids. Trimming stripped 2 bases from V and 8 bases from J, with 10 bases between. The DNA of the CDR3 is TGTGCCTGGAGTCGGCAGACAGATTCACCCCTCCACTTT. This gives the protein CAWSRQTDSPLHF.

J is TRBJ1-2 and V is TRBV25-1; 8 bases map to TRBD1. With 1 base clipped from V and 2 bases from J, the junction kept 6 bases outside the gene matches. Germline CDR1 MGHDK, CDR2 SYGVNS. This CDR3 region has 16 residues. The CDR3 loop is CASSESQGAMNYGYTF. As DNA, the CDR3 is TGTGCCAGCAGTGAATCCCAGGGGGCCATGAACTATGGCTACACCTTC.

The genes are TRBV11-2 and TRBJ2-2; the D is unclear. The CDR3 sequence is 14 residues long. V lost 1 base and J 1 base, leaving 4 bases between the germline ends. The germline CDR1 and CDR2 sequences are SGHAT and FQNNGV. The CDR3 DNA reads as TGTGCCAGCAGCTTAGCACAGAACACCGGGGAGCTGTTTTTT. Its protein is CASSLAQNTGELFF.

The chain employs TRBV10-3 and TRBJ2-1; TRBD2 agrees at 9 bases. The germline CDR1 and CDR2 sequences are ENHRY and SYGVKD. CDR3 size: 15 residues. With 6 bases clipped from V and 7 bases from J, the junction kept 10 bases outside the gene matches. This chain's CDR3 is CAISAAGGQWNEQFF. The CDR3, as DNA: TGTGCCATCAGCGCTGCGGGGGGGCAGTGGAATGAGCAGTTCTTC.

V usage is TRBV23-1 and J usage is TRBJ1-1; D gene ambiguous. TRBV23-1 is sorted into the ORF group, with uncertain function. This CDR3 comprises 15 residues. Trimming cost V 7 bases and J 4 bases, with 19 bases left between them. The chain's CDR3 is CASNKGLREGTEAFF. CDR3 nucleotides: TGCGCCAGCAACAAGGGCCTCCGTGAGGGCACTGAAGCTTTCTTT.

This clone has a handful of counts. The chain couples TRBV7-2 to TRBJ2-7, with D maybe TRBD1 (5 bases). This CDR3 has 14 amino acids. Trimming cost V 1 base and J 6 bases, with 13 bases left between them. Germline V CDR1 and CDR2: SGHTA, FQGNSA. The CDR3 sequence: CASSLEGGAFEQYF. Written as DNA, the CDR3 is TGTGCCAGCAGCTTAGAGGGTGGGGCTTTCGAGCAGTACTTC.

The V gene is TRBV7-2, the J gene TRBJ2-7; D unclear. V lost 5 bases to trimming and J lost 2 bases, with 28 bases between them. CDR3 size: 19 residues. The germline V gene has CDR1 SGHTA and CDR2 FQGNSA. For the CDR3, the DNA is TGTGCCAGCAGCCCCTCACCGGCCTCACGTAACGGGTTCACCTACGAGCAGTACTTC. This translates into CASSPSPASRNGFTYEQYF.

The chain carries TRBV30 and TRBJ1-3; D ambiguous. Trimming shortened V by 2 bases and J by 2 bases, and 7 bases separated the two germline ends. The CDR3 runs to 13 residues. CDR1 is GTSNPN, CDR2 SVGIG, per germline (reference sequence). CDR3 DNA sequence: TGTGCCTGGAGTAGAGGGACTGGAAACACCATATATTTT. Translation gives CAWSRGTGNTIYF.

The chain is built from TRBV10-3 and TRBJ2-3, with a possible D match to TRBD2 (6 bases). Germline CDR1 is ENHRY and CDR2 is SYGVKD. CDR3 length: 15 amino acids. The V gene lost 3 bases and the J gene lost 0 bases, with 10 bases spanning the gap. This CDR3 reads CAISESGSSTDTQYF. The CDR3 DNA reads TGTGCCATCAGTGAAAGCGGGTCGAGCACAGATACGCAGTATTTT.

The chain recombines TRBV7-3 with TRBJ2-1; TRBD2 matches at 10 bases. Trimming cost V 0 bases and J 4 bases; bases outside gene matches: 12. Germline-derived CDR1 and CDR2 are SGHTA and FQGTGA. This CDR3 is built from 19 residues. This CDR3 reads CASSLTRSSLAGAYNEQFF. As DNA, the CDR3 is TGTGCCAGCAGCTTAACGCGCTCGTCTCTAGCGGGGGCTTACAATGAGCAGTTCTTC.

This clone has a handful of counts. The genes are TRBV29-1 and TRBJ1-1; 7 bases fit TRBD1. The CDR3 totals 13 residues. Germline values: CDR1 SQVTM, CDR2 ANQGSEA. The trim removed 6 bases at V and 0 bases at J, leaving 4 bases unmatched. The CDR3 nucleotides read TGCAGCGTAACGGGACAGATGAACACTGAAGCTTTCTTT. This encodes CSVTGQMNTEAFF.

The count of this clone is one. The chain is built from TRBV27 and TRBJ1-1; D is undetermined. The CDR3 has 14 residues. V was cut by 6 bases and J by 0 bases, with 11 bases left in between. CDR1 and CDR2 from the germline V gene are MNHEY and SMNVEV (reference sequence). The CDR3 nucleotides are TGTGCCAGCAGCTCCGGGAGAATGAACACTGAAGCTTTCTTT. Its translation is CASSSGRMNTEAFF.

Here the CDR3 DNA reads TGTGCCAGCAGCCACCTAGGTGATGAAAAACTGTTTTTT. Translated: CASSHLGDEKLFF. The chain carries TRBV14 and TRBJ1-4; D is uncertain. Germline CDR1 is SGHDN and CDR2 is FVKESK. The CDR3 spans 13 residues. Trimming pared 3 bases from V and 6 bases from J, leaving 8 bases between.

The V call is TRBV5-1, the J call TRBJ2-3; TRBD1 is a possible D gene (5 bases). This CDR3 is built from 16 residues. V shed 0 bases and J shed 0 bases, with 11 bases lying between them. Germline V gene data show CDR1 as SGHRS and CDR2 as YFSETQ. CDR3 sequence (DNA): TGCGCCAGCAGCTTGGAAGGGGCACCTAGCACAGATACGCAGTATTTT. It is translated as CASSLEGAPSTDTQYF.

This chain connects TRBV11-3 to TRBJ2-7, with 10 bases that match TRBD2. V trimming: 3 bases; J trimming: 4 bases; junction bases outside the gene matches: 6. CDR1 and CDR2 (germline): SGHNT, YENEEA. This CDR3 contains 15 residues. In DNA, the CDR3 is TGTGCCAGCAGCTTGGCTAGCGGGAGTTCGTACGAGCAGTACTTC. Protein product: CASSLASGSSYEQYF.

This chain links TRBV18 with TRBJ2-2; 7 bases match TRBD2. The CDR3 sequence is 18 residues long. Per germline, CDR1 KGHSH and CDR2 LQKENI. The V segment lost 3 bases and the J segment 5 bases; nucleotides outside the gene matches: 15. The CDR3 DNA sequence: TGTGCCAGCTCACCCCCGTCGGGACCTGGGAGGGGAACCGGGGAGCTGTTTTTT. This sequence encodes CASSPPSGPGRGTGELFF.

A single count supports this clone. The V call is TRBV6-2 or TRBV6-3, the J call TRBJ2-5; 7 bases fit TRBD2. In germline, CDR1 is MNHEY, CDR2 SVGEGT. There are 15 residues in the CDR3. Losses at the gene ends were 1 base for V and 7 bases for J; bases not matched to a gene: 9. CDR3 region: CASSYLSGIHGTQYF. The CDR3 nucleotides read TGTGCCAGCAGTTACTTAAGCGGGATCCACGGGACCCAGTACTTC.

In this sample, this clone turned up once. In DNA form, the CDR3 reads TGTGCCAGCAGCAAGTTAGCCGTCTACAATGAGCAGTTCTTC. Its protein is CASSKLAVYNEQFF. V is TRBV21-1 and J is TRBJ2-1; TRBD2, the table's D call, was not compared with the DNA. TRBV21-1 is a known pseudogene. The CDR3 contains 14 residues.

This CDR3 is CASSEFPGTYEQYF. The CDR3 DNA reads as TGTGCCAGCAGTGAATTCCCAGGAACCTACGAGCAGTACTTC. The chain carries TRBV6-1 and TRBJ2-7; D unclear. V was trimmed by 2 bases and J by 2 bases, leaving 10 bases between them. From germline, CDR1 is MNHNS and CDR2 SASEGT. There are 14 residues in the CDR3.

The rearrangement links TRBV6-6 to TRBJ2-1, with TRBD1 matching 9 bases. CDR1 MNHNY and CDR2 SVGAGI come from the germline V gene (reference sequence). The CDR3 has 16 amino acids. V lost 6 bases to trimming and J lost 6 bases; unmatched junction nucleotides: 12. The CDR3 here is CASSRRRDREFNEQFF. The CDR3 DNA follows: TGTGCCAGCAGCCGACGCCGGGACAGGGAATTCAATGAGCAGTTCTTC.